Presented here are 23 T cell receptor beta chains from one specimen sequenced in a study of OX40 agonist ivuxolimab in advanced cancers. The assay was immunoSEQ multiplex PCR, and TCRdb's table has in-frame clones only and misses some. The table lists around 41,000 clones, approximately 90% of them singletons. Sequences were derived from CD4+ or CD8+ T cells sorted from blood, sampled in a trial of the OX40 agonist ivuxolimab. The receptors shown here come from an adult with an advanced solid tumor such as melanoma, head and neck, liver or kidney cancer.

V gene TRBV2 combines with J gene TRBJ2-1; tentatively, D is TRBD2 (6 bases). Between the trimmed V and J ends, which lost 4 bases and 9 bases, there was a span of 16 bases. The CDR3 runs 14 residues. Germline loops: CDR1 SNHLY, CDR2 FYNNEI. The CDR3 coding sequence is TGTGCCAGCAGTGGTACGGGGGAGGTAGGTGAGCAGTTCTTC. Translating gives CASSGTGEVGEQFF.

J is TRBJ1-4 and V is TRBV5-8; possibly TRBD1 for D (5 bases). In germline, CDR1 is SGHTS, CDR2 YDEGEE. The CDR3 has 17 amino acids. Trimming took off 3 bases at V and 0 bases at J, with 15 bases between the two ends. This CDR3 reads CASSYTSGGATNEKLFF. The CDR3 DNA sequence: TGTGCCAGCAGCTACACCTCGGGGGGTGCAACTAATGAAAAACTGTTTTTT.

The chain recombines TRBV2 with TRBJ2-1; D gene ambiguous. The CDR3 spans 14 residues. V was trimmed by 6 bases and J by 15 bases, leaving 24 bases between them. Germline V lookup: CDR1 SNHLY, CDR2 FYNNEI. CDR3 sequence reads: CASRPQSGMLVGFF. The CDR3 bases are TGTGCCAGCAGGCCCCAATCGGGTATGTTGGTCGGGTTCTTC.

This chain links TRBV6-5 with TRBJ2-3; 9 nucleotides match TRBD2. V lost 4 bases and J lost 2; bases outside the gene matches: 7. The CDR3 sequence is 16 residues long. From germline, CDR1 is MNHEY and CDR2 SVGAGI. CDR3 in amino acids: CASSSILAGTTDTQYF. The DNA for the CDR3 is TGTGCCAGCAGTTCCATTCTAGCGGGAACCACAGATACGCAGTATTTT.

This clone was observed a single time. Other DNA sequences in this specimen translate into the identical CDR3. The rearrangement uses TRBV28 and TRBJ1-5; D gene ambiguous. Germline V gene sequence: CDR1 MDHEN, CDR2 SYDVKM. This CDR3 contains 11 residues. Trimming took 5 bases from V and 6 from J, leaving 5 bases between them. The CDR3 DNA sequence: TGTGCCAGCAGTCTACGTCAGCCCCAGCATTTT. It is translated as CASSLRQPQHF. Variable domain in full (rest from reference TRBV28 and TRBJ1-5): DVKVTQSSRYLVKRTGEKVFLECVQDMDHENMFWYRQDPGLGLRLIYFSYDVKMKEKGDIPEGYSVSREKKERFSLILESASTNQTSMYLCASSLRQPQHFGDGTRLSIL.

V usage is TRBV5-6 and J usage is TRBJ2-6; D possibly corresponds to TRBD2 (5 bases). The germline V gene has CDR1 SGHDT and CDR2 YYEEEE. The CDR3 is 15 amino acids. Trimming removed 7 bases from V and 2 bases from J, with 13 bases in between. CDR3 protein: CASSPLGAGANVLTF. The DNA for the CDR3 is TGTGCCAGCTCCCCGCTGGGAGCTGGGGCCAACGTCCTGACTTTC.

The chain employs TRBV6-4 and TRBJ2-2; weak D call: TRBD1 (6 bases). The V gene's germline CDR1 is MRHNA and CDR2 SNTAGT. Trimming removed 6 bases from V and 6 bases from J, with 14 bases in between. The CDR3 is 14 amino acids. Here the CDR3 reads CASRNTGSAGELFF. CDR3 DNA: TGTGCCAGCAGGAACACAGGGTCGGCCGGGGAGCTGTTTTTT.

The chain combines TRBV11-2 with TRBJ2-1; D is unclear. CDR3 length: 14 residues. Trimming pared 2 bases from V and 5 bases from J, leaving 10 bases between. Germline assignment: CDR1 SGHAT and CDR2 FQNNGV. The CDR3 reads CASSLLLGDNEQFF. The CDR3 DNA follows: TGTGCCAGCAGCTTATTATTGGGTGACAATGAGCAGTTCTTC.

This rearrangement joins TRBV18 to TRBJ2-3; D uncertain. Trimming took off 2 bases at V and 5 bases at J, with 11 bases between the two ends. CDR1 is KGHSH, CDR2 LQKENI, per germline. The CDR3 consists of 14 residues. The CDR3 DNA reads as TGTGCCAGCTCACCAAGAACGTGGGAAGATACGCAGTATTTT. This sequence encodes CASSPRTWEDTQYF. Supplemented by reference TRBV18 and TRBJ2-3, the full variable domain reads NAGVMQNPRHLVRRRGQEARLRCSPMKGHSHVYWYRQLPEEGLKFMVYLQKENIIDESGMPKERFSAEFPKEGPSILRIQQVVRGDSAAYFCASSPRTWEDTQYFGPGTRLTVL.

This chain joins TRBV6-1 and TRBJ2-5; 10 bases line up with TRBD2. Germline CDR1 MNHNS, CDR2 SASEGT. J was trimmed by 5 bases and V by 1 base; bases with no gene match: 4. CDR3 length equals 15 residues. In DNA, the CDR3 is TGTGCCAGCAGTGAAGGGACTAGCGGAATCGAGACCCAGTACTTC. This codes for CASSEGTSGIETQYF.

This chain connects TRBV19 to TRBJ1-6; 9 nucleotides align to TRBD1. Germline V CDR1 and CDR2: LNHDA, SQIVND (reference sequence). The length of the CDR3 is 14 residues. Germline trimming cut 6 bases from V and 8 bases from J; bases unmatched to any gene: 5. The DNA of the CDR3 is TGTGCCAGTAGGATTCGGGACAGGGATTCACCCCTCCACTTT. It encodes CASRIRDRDSPLHF. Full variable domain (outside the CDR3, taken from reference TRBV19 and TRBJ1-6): DGGITQSPKYLFRKEGQNVTLSCEQNLNHDAMYWYRQDPGQGLRLIYYSQIVNDFQKGDIAEGYSVSREKKESFPLTVTSAQKNPTAFYLCASRIRDRDSPLHFGNGTRLTVT.

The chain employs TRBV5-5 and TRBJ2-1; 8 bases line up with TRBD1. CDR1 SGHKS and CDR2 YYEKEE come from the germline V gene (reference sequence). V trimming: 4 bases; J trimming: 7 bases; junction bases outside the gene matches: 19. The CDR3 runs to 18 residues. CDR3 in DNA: TGTGCCAGCAGCGACCCAGGATACGACAGGGGCCGTAATAATGAGCAGTTCTTC. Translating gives CASSDPGYDRGRNNEQFF.

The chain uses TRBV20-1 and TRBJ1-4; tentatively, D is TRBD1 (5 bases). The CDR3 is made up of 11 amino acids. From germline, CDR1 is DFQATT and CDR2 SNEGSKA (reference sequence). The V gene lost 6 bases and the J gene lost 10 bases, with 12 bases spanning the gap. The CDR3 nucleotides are TGCAGTGCAGGGACTGGAGGAAAACTGTTTTTT. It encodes CSAGTGGKLFF.

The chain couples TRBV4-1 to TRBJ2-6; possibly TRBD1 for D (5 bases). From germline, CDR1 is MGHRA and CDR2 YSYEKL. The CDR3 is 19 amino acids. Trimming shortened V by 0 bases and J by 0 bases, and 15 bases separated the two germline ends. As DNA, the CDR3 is TGCGCCAGCAGCCAAGAATCACAGGTTCTTTTCTCTGGGGCCAACGTCCTGACTTTC. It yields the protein CASSQESQVLFSGANVLTF.

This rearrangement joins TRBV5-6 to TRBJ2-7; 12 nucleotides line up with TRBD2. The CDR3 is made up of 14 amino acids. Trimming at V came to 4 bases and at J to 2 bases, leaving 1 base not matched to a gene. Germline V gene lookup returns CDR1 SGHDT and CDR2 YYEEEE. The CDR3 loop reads CASSLAGGPYEQYF. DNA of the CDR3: TGTGCCAGCAGCCTAGCGGGAGGGCCCTACGAGCAGTACTTC.

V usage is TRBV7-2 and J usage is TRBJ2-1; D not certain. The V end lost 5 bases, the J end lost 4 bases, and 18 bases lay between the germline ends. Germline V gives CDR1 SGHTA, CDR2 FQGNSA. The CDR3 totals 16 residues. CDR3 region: CASSRTVLGIYNEQFF. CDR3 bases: TGTGCCAGCAGCCGAACGGTTCTCGGAATATACAATGAGCAGTTCTTC.

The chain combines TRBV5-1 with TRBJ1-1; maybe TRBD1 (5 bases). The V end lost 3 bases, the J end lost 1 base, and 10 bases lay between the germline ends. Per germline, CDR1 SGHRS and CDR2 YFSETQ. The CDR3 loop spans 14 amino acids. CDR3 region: CASSWAGGNTEAFF. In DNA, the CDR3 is TGCGCCAGCAGCTGGGCGGGGGGGAACACTGAAGCTTTCTTT.

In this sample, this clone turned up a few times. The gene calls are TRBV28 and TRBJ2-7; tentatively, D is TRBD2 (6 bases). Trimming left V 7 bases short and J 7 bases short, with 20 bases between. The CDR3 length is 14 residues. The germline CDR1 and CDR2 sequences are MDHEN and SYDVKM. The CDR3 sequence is CASTTSLLGGEQYF. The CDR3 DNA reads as TGTGCCAGCACAACGTCCCTCCTTGGAGGGGAGCAGTACTTC.

The CDR3 region has the DNA TGTGCCAGCAGTTTAATTGGGGACCGGGTGCGACCCTACGAGCAGTACTTC. Protein sequence: CASSLIGDRVRPYEQYF. The V and J genes are TRBV27 and TRBJ2-7, with D possibly being TRBD1 or TRBD2 (5 bases each). The CDR3 is 17 residues long. V shed 2 bases and J shed 2 bases, with 19 bases lying between them. Germline values: CDR1 MNHEY, CDR2 SMNVEV (reference sequence).

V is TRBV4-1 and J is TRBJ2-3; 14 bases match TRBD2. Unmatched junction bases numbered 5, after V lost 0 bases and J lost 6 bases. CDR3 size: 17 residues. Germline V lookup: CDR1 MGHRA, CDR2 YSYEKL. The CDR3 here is CASSQDGLAGGWDTQYF. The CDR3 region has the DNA TGCGCCAGCAGCCAAGACGGACTAGCGGGAGGATGGGATACGCAGTATTTT.

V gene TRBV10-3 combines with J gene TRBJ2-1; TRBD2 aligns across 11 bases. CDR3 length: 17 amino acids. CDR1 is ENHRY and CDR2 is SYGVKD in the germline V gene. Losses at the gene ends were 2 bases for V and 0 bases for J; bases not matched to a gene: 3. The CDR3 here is CAISEITSGSSYNEQFF. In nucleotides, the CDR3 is TGTGCCATCAGTGAGATTACTAGCGGGAGCTCCTACAATGAGCAGTTCTTC.

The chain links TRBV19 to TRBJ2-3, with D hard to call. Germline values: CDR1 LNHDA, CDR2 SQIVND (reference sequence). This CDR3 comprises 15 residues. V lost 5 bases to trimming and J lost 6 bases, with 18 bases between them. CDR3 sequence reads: CASSPRAISSDTQYF. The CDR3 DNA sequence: TGTGCCAGTAGTCCCCGGGCTATTAGTTCGGATACGCAGTATTTT. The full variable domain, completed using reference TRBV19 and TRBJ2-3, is DGGITQSPKYLFRKEGQNVTLSCEQNLNHDAMYWYRQDPGQGLRLIYYSQIVNDFQKGDIAEGYSVSREKKESFPLTVTSAQKNPTAFYLCASSPRAISSDTQYFGPGTRLTVL.

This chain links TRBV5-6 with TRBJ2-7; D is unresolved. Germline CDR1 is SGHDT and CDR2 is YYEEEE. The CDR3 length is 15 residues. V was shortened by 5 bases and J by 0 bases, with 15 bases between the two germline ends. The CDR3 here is CASSTRGGASYEQYF. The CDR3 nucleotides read TGTGCCAGCAGTACCCGAGGCGGCGCCTCCTACGAGCAGTACTTC.